These T cell receptor beta chains were read from a single sample in a study of T cell clonotyping in hematopoietic cell transplantation. Assay used: immunoSEQ multiplex PCR; TCRdb lists only in-frame clones, some missing. The table records roughly 9,800 clones, about half of them present only once. The sequenced sample was peripheral blood mononuclear cells, obtained 100 days after allogeneic stem cell transplant. The receptors stem from a female patient aged 50-65 years who had an allogeneic stem cell transplant from an unrelated donor, so the T cells may come from the graft donor. Some clones in this sample may be carry-over from other donors' samples. Each CDR3 is given with its conserved first and last residue. A D gene is named only where the DNA matches it firmly. Clone sizes are given selectively: once, few, many, or a class where the clone is expanded.

once TRBJ1-5 TRBV6-4 TRBD1 CASSSDRDQPQHF TGTGCCAGCAGCTCGGACAGGGATCAGCCCCAGCATTTT
few TRBJ2-7 TRBV4-1 - CASRDPGDPYEQYF TGCGCCAGCCGTGATCCAGGAGACCCCTACGAGCAGTACTTC
few TRBJ2-3 TRBV30 - CAWSPEREERDTQYF TGTGCCTGGAGCCCCGAGAGGGAGGAAAGGGATACGCAGTATTTT
few TRBJ2-4 TRBV5-1 TRBD1 CASSPQGAKGIQYF TGCGCCAGCAGCCCACAGGGGGCGAAGGGCATTCAGTACTTC
once TRBJ1-2 TRBV9 - CASSNSLEGHGYTF TGTGCCAGCAGCAACTCATTGGAGGGACATGGCTACACCTTC
- TRBJ1-1 TRBV30 - CAWTDSFNTEAFF TGTGCCTGGACTGACAGTTTTAACACTGAGGCTTTCTTT
- TRBJ2-7 TRBV6-6 - CASSTRHLSYEQYF TGTGCCAGCAGCACCCGACACCTCTCCTACGAGCAGTACTTC
- TRBJ1-1 TRBV19 - CASSLGVDTEAFF TGTGCCAGTAGTTTGGGTGTTGACACTGAAGCTTTCTTT
- TRBJ1-3 TRBV10-2 - CASSEWSTSGNTIYF TGCGCCAGCAGTGAATGGTCGACATCTGGAAACACCATATATTTT
- TRBJ1-2 TRBV29-1 - CSVPLLTGKTLYGYTF TGCAGCGTTCCGTTGCTCACAGGGAAAACTCTCTATGGCTACACCTTC
- TRBJ2-7 TRBV2 - CASSEDYYEQYF TGTGCCAGCAGTGAAGACTACTACGAGCAGTACTTC
- TRBJ2-5 TRBV27 - CASSPGHPFPQYF TGTGCCAGCAGTCCGGGACACCCTTTCCCCCAGTACTTC
few TRBJ1-2 TRBV30 - CAWTGGDYGYTF TGTGCCTGGACAGGAGGGGACTATGGCTACACCTTC
- TRBJ1-2 TRBV30 - CAWSVQCNYGYTF TGTGCCTGGAGTGTACAGTGTAACTATGGCTACACCTTC
medium-sized TRBJ1-1 TRBV5-4 - CASSLEDTEPTEAFF TGTGCCAGCAGCTTGGAGGACACTGAGCCAACTGAAGCTTTCTTT
once TRBJ1-4 TRBV30 TRBD1 CAWKDRANEKLFF TGTGCCTGGAAAGACAGGGCGAATGAAAAACTGTTTTTT
few TRBJ2-5 TRBV30 - CAWRARDRSETQYF TGTGCCTGGAGGGCAAGGGATCGGTCGGAGACCCAGTACTTC
- TRBJ2-5 TRBV19 - CASSRDVGETQYF TGTGCCAGTAGTCGGGACGTCGGGGAGACCCAGTACTTC
medium-sized TRBJ1-5 TRBV19 - CASSAGANQPQHF TGTGCCAGTAGTGCGGGGGCCAATCAGCCCCAGCATTTT
- TRBJ2-2 TRBV27 - CASSSSVGRELFF TGTGCCAGCAGTTCATCGGTTGGCCGGGAGCTGTTTTTT
few TRBJ2-3 TRBV14 - CASSLYGNTQYF TGTGCCAGCAGCCTATACGGAAATACGCAGTATTTT
- TRBJ2-7 TRBV30 - CAWSVLQGYEQYF TGTGCCTGGAGTGTACTGCAGGGCTACGAGCAGTACTTC
- TRBJ1-5 TRBV19 TRBD1 CASSISGRGGRQPQHF TGTGCCAGTAGTATATCGGGAAGAGGGGGCAGGCAGCCCCAGCATTTT
- TRBJ1-2 TRBV28 - CASSLMGYGYTF TGCGCCAGCAGTTTAATGGGCTATGGCTACACCTTC
few TRBJ1-2 TRBV4-1 TRBD1 CASSHPGGGYTF TGCGCCAGCAGCCACCCAGGGGGCGGCTACACCTTC
once TRBJ1-5 TRBV30 TRBD1 CAWSVQGRGQPQHF TGTGCCTGGAGTGTACAGGGGAGAGGTCAGCCCCAGCATTTT
- TRBJ2-7 TRBV4-2 TRBD1 CASSQDDPRDRDYEQYF TGTGCCAGCAGCCAAGATGACCCCCGGGACAGGGACTACGAGCAGTACTTC
medium-sized TRBJ1-1 TRBV20-1 - CTMGYTEAFF TGCACGATGGGATATACTGAAGCTTTCTTT
- TRBJ1-2 TRBV6-1 TRBD1 CASSESPGGYGYTF TGTGCCAGCAGTGAATCCCCAGGGGGCTATGGCTACACCTTC
- TRBJ1-5 TRBV10-3 - CAIRGGSKPQHF TGTGCCATCCGGGGGGGGTCAAAGCCCCAGCATTTT
- TRBJ1-4 TRBV5-4 - CASSFDPSEGKLFF TGTGCCAGCAGCTTTGACCCGTCGGAGGGAAAACTGTTTTTT
- TRBJ1-5 TRBV20-1 - CSARDSTAQHF TGCAGTGCTAGAGATTCCACGGCCCAGCATTTT
- TRBJ1-1 TRBV30 - CAWSITGEAFF TGTGCCTGGAGTATTACGGGTGAAGCTTTCTTT
- TRBJ2-5 TRBV30 - CAWSPGRWAPQETQYF TGTGCCTGGAGCCCGGGCAGGTGGGCCCCACAAGAGACCCAGTACTTC
- TRBJ1-1 TRBV6-5 - CASSYDRTEAFF TGTGCCAGCAGTTATGACCGAACTGAAGCTTTCTTT
- TRBJ2-7 TRBV29-1 - CSVVRENYEQYF TGCAGCGTTGTCAGGGAGAACTACGAGCAGTACTTC
- TRBJ1-1 TRBV6-5 TRBD1 CASSAGTAEYTEAFF TGTGCCAGCAGTGCAGGGACAGCGGAGTACACTGAAGCTTTCTTT
few TRBJ1-2 TRBV30 TRBD1 CAWTDRGIYTF TGTGCCTGGACCGACAGGGGGATCTACACCTTC
- TRBJ1-6 TRBV30 - CAWNLRVDSNSPLHF TGTGCCTGGAACCTCAGAGTAGATAGCAATTCACCCCTCCACTTT
once TRBJ2-5 TRBV20-1 TRBD2 CSAGLQETQYF TGCAGTGCGGGACTACAAGAGACCCAGTACTTC
- TRBJ1-1 TRBV30 - CAWTQGSTEAFF TGTGCCTGGACTCAGGGGAGCACTGAAGCTTTCTTT
few TRBJ1-1 TRBV29-1 - CSVEDNTEAFF TGCAGCGTTGAAGACAACACTGAAGCTTTCTTT
- TRBJ2-6 TRBV9 - CASSVVGRSGANVLTF TGTGCCAGCAGCGTAGTCGGGCGCTCTGGGGCCAACGTCCTGACTTTC
- TRBJ1-4 TRBV6-5 - CASSGGGFFNEKLFF TGTGCCAGCAGTGGCGGGGGTTTCTTTAATGAAAAACTGTTTTTT
- TRBJ2-2 TRBV30 - CAWSTRPTNTGELFF TGTGCCTGGAGTACTCGGCCCACGAACACCGGGGAGCTGTTTTTT
few TRBJ2-5 TRBV9 TRBD2 CASSDRTSGPQETQYF TGTGCCAGCAGCGATCGGACTAGCGGGCCACAAGAGACCCAGTACTTC
- TRBJ1-2 TRBV19 - CASSISVTNYGYTF TGTGCCAGTAGTATCTCGGTCACTAACTATGGCTACACCTTC
few TRBJ1-4 TRBV4-1 - CASSQGNNEKLFF TGCGCCAGCAGCCAAGGGAACAATGAAAAACTGTTTTTT
- TRBJ2-7 TRBV6-5 - CASSYTGSYEQYF TGTGCCAGCAGTTACACGGGCTCCTACGAGCAGTACTTC
- TRBJ2-2 TRBV4-3 - CASSHDVSTGELFF TGCGCCAGCAGCCATGATGTTAGCACCGGGGAGCTGTTTTTT
- TRBJ1-5 TRBV28 - CASSLYPGRGNQPQHF TGTGCCAGCAGTTTATATCCTGGAAGGGGCAATCAGCCCCAGCATTTT
- TRBJ2-7 TRBV11-1 - CASSPAGDPYEQYF TGTGCCAGCAGCCCAGCCGGGGACCCCTACGAGCAGTACTTC
few TRBJ2-7 TRBV6-5 - CASRAHGVYEQYF TGTGCCAGCAGGGCCCACGGGGTCTACGAGCAGTACTTC
few TRBJ1-1 TRBV5-1 - CASSFGERLGAFF TGCGCCAGCAGCTTCGGCGAGAGACTTGGGGCTTTCTTT
- TRBJ1-5 TRBV28 TRBD1 CASGNNRGGQPQHF TGTGCCAGCGGGAACAACAGGGGAGGCCAGCCCCAGCATTTT
- TRBJ2-2 TRBV4-1 TRBD2 CASSQVSGLAGDAGELFF TGCGCCAGCAGCCAAGTCAGCGGACTAGCGGGTGACGCCGGGGAGCTGTTTTTT
- TRBJ1-4 TRBV30 - CAWNVQGLNEKLFF TGTGCCTGGAACGTCCAGGGCCTTAATGAAAAACTGTTTTTT
- TRBJ1-2 TRBV30 - CAWSVGQHFETF TGTGCCTGGAGTGTGGGCCAGCACTTCGAAACCTTC
few TRBJ2-5 TRBV7-2 - CASSSLTWSQYF TGTGCCAGCAGCTCACTAACCTGGAGCCAGTACTTC